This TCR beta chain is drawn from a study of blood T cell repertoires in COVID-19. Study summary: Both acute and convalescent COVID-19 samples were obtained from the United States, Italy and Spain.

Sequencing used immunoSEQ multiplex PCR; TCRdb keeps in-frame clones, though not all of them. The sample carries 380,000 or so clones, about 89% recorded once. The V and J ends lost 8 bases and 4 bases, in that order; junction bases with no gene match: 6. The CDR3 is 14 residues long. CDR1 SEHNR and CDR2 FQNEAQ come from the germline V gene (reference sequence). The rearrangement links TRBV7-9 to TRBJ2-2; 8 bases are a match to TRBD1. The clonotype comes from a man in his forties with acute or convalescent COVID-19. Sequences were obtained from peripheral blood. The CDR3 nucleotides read TGTGCCAGCTGTTTACAGGGGGTCACCGGGGAGCTGTTTTTT. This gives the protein CASCLQGVTGELFF.